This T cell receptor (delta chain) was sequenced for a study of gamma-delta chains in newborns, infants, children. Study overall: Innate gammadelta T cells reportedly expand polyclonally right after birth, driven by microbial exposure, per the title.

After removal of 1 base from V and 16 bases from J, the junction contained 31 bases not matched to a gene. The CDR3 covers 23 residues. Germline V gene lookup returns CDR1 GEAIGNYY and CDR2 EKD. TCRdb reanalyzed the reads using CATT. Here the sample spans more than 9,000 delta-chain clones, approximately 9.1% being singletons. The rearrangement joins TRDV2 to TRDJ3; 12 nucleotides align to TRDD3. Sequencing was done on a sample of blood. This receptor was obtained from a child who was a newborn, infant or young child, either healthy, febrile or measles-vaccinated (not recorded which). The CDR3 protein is CACDTGSLLGDTSGARDIRQMFF. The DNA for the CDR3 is TGTGCCTGTGACACTGGGTCCTTACTGGGGGATACTTCGGGTGCCCGGGACATCCGGCAGATGTTTTTC.